This T cell receptor beta chain came from a study of T cell responses to AZD1222 COVID-19 vaccine. V gave up 3 bases and J gave up 1 base; unmatched junction bases: 2. The CDR3 extends over 14 amino acids. Germline lookup yields CDR1 MDHEN and CDR2 SYDVKM. Combined were second doses at about 4 or about 12 weeks. Study observations and caveats: Females outnumbered males among donors, who were mostly white British; clonal diversity was possibly underestimated. Only a handful of AZD1222 recipients, roughly six in all, had baseline seropositivity.

Using immunoSEQ multiplex PCR, the repertoire was profiled, and TCRdb retains in-frame clones only, with some absent. The profile shows approximately 200,000 clones, roughly 92% of them singletons. This clone came up once. Its specificity is unknown. The specimen comprised peripheral blood, sampled 28 days after the second AZD1222 dose. The chain employs TRBV28 and TRBJ2-5; TRBD1 matches at 7 bases. This TCR derives from an adult who received the AZD1222 COVID-19 vaccine. For the CDR3, the DNA is TGTGCCAGCAGTTTGGCAGGGGGCCAAGAGACCCAGTACTTC. This translates into CASSLAGGQETQYF.